This T cell receptor beta chain was identified in a study of T cells after yellow fever vaccination. Overall study context: SMART-Seq v4 Ultra Low Input handled preparation of low-cell-number fractions.

This CDR3 has 15 residues. Per germline, CDR1 SGHVS and CDR2 FNYEAQ. V gave up 4 bases and J gave up 7 bases; unmatched junction bases: 9. TCRdb reprocessed the 5' RACE reads via MiXCR and lists one record per CDR3 protein. In the table there are over 65,000 distinct CDR3 sequences, more than 10% of which are singletons. The TCR sequence derives from a man between 18 and 29 years old who received the YFV17D yellow fever vaccine. This material consisted of CD8+ T cells not binding an NS4B(214-222) dextramer, sorted from PBMCs, taken roughly 23 days after the first yellow fever vaccination. The chain couples TRBV7-6 to TRBJ2-1, with 8 bases identical to TRBD2. In DNA form, the CDR3 reads TGTGCCAGCAGCTCTCGGACTAGCACCGGAAATGAGCAGTTCTTC. Its protein product is CASSSRTSTGNEQFF.